These 27 T cell receptor beta chains originate from one sample sequenced in a study of T cells expressing NK-cell markers. TCRdb reanalyzed the 5' RACE reads and collapses them to one entry per CDR3 protein, without DNA. This repertoire includes 200,000 to 300,000 distinct CDR3 sequences. Sequencing was done on a sample of blood T cells: a sorted CD56 or NKG2C T cell subset, CD4+ or CD8+ T cells, or bulk PBMC T cells (not recorded which). These receptors were taken from a young man in good health.

The V and J genes are TRBV6-6 and TRBJ1-5. Germline V gene data show CDR1 as MNHNY and CDR2 as SVGAGI (reference sequence). This CDR3 comprises 13 residues. This chain's CDR3 is CASRGMGNQPQHF.

The rearrangement links TRBV5-6 to TRBJ1-1. The V gene's germline CDR1 is SGHDT and CDR2 YYEEEE. CDR3 length: 14 residues. The CDR3 is CASSLTVTNTEAFF.

The chain uses TRBV11-2 and TRBJ2-1. Per the germline V gene, CDR1 is SGHAT and CDR2 is FQNNGV. The CDR3 spans 14 residues. The chain's CDR3 is CASSLALATYEQFF.

The chain links TRBV30 to TRBJ1-6. This CDR3 contains 15 residues. CDR1 is GTSNPN and CDR2 is SVGIG in the germline V gene (reference sequence). The CDR3 loop reads CAWRTGSSYNSPLHF.

The CDR3 protein is CSARDSGAGGTEAFF. The chain joins TRBV20-1 to TRBJ1-1; TCRdb gives TRBD1 as the D gene, but with no DNA this cannot be confirmed. The CDR3 totals 15 residues. CDR1 is DFQATT and CDR2 is SNEGSKA in the germline V gene (reference sequence).

This chain connects TRBV7-3 to TRBJ2-1; TCRdb calls TRBD1, which cannot be checked without DNA. The CDR3 is 13 amino acids. Germline CDR1 SGHTA, CDR2 FQGTGA. CDR3 protein: CASSRGRGNEQFF.

V and J are TRBV20-1 and TRBJ2-5; TCRdb indicates TRBD2, and absent DNA this call remains unverified. The germline V gene encodes CDR1 DFQATT and CDR2 SNEGSKA (reference sequence). The CDR3 runs 14 residues. This CDR3 is CSPSPMAGQETQYF.

The CDR3 sequence is CASSFSRGDTQYF. The gene calls are TRBV7-8 and TRBJ2-3; TCRdb returns TRBD1, unconfirmable since there is no DNA. This CDR3 contains 13 residues. The germline gives CDR1 SGHVS, CDR2 FQNEAQ.

The gene calls are TRBV20-1 and TRBJ1-1. The CDR3 has 14 amino acids. The V gene's germline CDR1 is DFQATT and CDR2 SNEGSKA (reference sequence). CDR3 protein: CSARDPSGNAEAFF.

V is TRBV5-4 and J is TRBJ2-3; as DNA is missing, the TRBD2 call by TCRdb cannot be tested. Germline V gene sequence: CDR1 SGHNT, CDR2 YYREEE (reference sequence). The CDR3 totals 17 residues. CDR3 region: CASSLAGDYYSSDTQYF.

The chain carries TRBV29-1 and TRBJ2-1; TCRdb calls TRBD2, which cannot be checked without DNA. Germline assignment: CDR1 SQVTM and CDR2 ANQGSEA. This CDR3 comprises 13 residues. The CDR3 loop is CSVEAGVKNEQFF.

The J gene is TRBJ1-6, the V gene TRBV27; the D call from TCRdb, TRBD1, cannot be confirmed without DNA. Germline assignment: CDR1 MNHEY and CDR2 SMNVEV (reference sequence). There are 17 residues in the CDR3. This chain's CDR3 is CASSLRTGTNDNSPLHF.

The V and J genes are TRBV7-8 and TRBJ1-5; TCRdb calls TRBD1, which cannot be checked without DNA. The CDR3 has 15 amino acids. Germline V gives CDR1 SGHVS, CDR2 FQNEAQ. The CDR3 spells CASSLVPDRDQPQHF.

This chain connects TRBV20-1 to TRBJ2-1. Per germline, CDR1 DFQATT and CDR2 SNEGSKA (reference sequence). The CDR3 runs to 17 residues. CDR3 protein: CSARDRLVGLSYNEQFF.

This chain links TRBV3-1 with TRBJ2-1; the D call from TCRdb, TRBD2, cannot be confirmed without DNA. The CDR3 is 16 residues long. The germline V gene encodes CDR1 LGHDT and CDR2 YNNKEL (reference sequence). CDR3 protein: CASSLLGGGATGEQFF.

This sequence joins TRBV20-1 and TRBJ1-2; TCRdb lists TRBD1, though no DNA is available to test this call. This CDR3 contains 13 residues. The germline V gene has CDR1 DFQATT and CDR2 SNEGSKA (reference sequence). The CDR3 loop reads CSAEGTGEFGYTF.

CDR3 protein: CAWSVDRGPYEAFF. The V and J genes are TRBV30 and TRBJ1-1; the D call of TRBD1 rests on TCRdb alone, since no DNA is present to check it. Germline V gene sequence: CDR1 GTSNPN, CDR2 SVGIG (reference sequence). The CDR3 length is 14 residues.

The chain recombines TRBV5-4 with TRBJ2-1; TCRdb proposes TRBD1, but this gene call is untestable without DNA. The CDR3 is 16 amino acids. The germline V gene encodes CDR1 SGHNT and CDR2 YYREEE (reference sequence). The CDR3 is CASGPGSASSYNEQFF. Full variable domain (missing parts from reference TRBV5-4 and TRBJ2-1): ETGVTQSPTHLIKTRGQQVTLRCSSQSGHNTVSWYQQALGQGPQFIFQYYREEENGRGNFPPRFSGLQFPNYSSELNVNALELDDSALYLCASGPGSASSYNEQFFGPGTRLTVL.

The chain combines TRBV12-3 or TRBV12-4 with TRBJ2-5; TCRdb reports TRBD1, a call that lacks DNA to check it against. The length of the CDR3 is 13 residues. Here the CDR3 reads CASTLGQGETQYF.

This chain connects TRBV20-1 to TRBJ2-1; with no DNA, the TCRdb D assignment of TRBD2 cannot be verified. Germline CDR1 DFQATT, CDR2 SNEGSKA (reference sequence). This CDR3 has 16 amino acids. CDR3 amino acids: CSATLAGGRSYNEQFF.

The chain recombines TRBV20-1 with TRBJ2-1. The germline gives CDR1 DFQATT, CDR2 SNEGSKA (reference sequence). The CDR3 is 11 amino acids. CDR3 residues: CSAPSNWEQFF.

The chain links TRBV5-1 to TRBJ2-5; with no DNA, the TCRdb D assignment of TRBD1 cannot be verified. Germline V gives CDR1 SGHRS, CDR2 YFSETQ. CDR3 length: 15 residues. The CDR3 loop reads CASSFSPGGIETQYF.

This chain joins TRBV24-1 and TRBJ2-6; TCRdb calls TRBD1, which cannot be checked without DNA. The CDR3 extends over 16 amino acids. From germline, CDR1 is KGHDR and CDR2 SFDVKD. The chain's CDR3 is CATSEQGGSGANVLTF.

This chain joins TRBV6-5 and TRBJ2-2; TCRdb's D gene call, TRBD2, goes unchecked for lack of DNA. The CDR3 contains 14 residues. Germline loops: CDR1 MNHEY, CDR2 SVGAGI. CDR3 amino acids: CASSYGLVGGELFF.

The CDR3 here is CASSPWTGAAYNEQFF. V usage is TRBV7-3 and J usage is TRBJ2-1; with no DNA, the TCRdb D assignment of TRBD1 cannot be verified. CDR1 and CDR2 (germline): SGHTA, FQGTGA. The CDR3 contains 16 residues.

This CDR3 is CASSLASEYNEQFF. This rearrangement joins TRBV12-3 or TRBV12-4 to TRBJ2-1; TCRdb's assignment of TRBD2 cannot be checked, as there is no DNA. This CDR3 contains 14 residues.

V gene TRBV12-3 or TRBV12-4 combines with J gene TRBJ1-5; as DNA is missing, the TRBD1 call by TCRdb cannot be tested. CDR3 size: 13 residues. This CDR3 reads CASSLYTGQPQHF.